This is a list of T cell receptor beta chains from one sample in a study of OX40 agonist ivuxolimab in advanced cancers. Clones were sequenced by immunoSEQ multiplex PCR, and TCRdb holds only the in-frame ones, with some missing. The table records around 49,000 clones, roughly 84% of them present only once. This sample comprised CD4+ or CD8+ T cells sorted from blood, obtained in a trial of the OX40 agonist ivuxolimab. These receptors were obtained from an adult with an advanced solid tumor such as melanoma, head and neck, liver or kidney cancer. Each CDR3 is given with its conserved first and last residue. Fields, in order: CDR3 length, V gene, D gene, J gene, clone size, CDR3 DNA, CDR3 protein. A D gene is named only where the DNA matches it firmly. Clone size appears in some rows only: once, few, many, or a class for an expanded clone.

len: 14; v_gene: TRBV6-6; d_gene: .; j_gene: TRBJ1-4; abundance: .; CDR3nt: TGTGCCAGCAGTTACTGGGGACCTAATGAAAAACTGTTTTTT; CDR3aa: CASSYWGPNEKLFF
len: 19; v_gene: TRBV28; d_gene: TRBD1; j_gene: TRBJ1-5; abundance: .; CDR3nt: TGTGCCAGCAGCACCGCGGGACCACAGGGGATCTATAGCAATCAGCCCCAGCATTTT; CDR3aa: CASSTAGPQGIYSNQPQHF
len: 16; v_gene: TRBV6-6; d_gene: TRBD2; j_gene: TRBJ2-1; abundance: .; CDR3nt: TGTGCCAGCAGTTACATGATAGCGGGTTCCGACAATGAGCAGTTCTTC; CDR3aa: CASSYMIAGSDNEQFF
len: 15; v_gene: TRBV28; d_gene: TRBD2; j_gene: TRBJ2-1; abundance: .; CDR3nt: TGTGCCAGCGGCAACCTAGCGGGAGGGGGCAATGAGCAGTTCTTC; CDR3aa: CASGNLAGGGNEQFF
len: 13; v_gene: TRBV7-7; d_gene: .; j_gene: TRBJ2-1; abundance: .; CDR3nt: TGTGCTAGCAGCTTAGCGATTCAAGCTGAGCAGTTCTTC; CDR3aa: CASSLAIQAEQFF
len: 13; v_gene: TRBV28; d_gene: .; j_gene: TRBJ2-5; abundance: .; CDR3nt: TGTGCCAGCAGCGACACTTTGGGGGAGACCCAGTACTTC; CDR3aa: CASSDTLGETQYF
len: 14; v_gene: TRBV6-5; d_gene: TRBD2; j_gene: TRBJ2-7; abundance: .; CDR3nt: TGTGCCAGCAGACCGGCGGGGGGAGCCTACGAGCAGTACTTC; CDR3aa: CASRPAGGAYEQYF
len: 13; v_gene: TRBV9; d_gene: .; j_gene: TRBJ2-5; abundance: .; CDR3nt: TGTGCCAGCAGCGTAGGGGGAGCTGAGACCCAGTACTTC; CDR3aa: CASSVGGAETQYF
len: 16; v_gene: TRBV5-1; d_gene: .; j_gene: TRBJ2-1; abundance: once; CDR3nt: TGCGCCAGCAGCTTGGGTTGGGGTCCCTCCTACAATGAGCAGTTCTTC; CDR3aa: CASSLGWGPSYNEQFF
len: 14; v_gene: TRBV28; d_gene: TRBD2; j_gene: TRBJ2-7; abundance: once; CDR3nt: TGTGCCAGCAGCCAAGGACTAGCTGGCTACGAGCAGTACTTC; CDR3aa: CASSQGLAGYEQYF